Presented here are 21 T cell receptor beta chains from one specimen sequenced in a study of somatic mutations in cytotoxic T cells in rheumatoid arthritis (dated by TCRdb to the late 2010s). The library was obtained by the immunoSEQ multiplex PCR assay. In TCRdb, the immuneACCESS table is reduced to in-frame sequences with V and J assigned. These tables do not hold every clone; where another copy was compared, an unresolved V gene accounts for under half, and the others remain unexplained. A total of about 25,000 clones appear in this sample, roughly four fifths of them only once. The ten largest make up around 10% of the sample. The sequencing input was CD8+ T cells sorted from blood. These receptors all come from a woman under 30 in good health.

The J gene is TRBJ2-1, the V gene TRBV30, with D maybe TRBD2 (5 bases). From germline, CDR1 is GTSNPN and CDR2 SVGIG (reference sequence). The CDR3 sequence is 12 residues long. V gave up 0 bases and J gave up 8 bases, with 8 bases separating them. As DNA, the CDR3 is TGTGCCTGGAGTGTTTACGGGGATGAGCAGTTCTTC. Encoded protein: CAWSVYGDEQFF.

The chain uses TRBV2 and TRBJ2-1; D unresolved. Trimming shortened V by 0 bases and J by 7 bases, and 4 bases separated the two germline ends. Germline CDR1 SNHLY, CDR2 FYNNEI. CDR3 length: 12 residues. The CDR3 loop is CASSEARNEQFF. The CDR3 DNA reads TGTGCCAGCAGTGAAGCCCGGAATGAGCAGTTCTTC.

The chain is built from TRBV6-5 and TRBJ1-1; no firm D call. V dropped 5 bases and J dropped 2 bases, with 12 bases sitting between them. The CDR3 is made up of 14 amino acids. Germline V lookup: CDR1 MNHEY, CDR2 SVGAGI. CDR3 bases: TGTGCCAGCAGTGGCGACGGGGTCAACACTGAAGCTTTCTTT. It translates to CASSGDGVNTEAFF.

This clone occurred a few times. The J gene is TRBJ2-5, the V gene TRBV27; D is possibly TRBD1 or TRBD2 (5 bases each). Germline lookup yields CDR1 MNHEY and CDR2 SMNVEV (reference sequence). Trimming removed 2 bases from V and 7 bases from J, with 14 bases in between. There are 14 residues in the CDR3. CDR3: CASSLGGHRGTQYF. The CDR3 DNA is TGTGCCAGCAGTTTAGGAGGACACCGGGGGACCCAGTACTTC.

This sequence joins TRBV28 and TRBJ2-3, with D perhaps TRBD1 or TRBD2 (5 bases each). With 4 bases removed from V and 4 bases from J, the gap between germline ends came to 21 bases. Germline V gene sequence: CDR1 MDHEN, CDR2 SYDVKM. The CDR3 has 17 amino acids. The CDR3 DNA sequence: TGTGCCAGCAGTTCAAGCCGGGACCCCGTATGGGCAGATACGCAGTATTTT. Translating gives CASSSSRDPVWADTQYF.

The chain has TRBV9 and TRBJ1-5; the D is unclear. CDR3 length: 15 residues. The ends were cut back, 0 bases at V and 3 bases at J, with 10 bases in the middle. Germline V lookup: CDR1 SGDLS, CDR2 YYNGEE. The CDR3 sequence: CASSVGPWHNQPQHF. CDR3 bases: TGTGCCAGCAGCGTAGGGCCCTGGCACAATCAGCCCCAGCATTTT.

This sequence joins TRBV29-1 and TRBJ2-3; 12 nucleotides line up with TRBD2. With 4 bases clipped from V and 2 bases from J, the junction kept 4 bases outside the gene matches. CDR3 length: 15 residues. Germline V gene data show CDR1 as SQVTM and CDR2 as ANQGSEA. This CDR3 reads CSVATSGGPTDTQYF. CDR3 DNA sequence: TGCAGCGTTGCGACTAGCGGGGGACCCACAGATACGCAGTATTTT.

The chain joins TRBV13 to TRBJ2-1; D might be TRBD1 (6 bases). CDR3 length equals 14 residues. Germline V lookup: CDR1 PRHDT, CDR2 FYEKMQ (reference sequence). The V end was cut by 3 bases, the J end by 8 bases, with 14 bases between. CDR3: CASSFVQGRDEQFF. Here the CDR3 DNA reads TGTGCCAGCAGCTTTGTTCAGGGGCGCGATGAGCAGTTCTTC.

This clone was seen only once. CDR3 coding DNA: TGTGCCAGCAGCTTCGCTAGCGGCTACAATGAGCAGTTCTTC. Encoded protein: CASSFASGYNEQFF. The chain combines TRBV6-5 with TRBJ2-1, with 7 bases matching TRBD2. Germline CDR1 is MNHEY and CDR2 is SVGAGI. The CDR3 contains 14 residues. V lost 6 bases to trimming and J lost 3 bases; unmatched junction nucleotides: 5.

CDR3 residues: CASSLGVGTGELFF. In DNA form, the CDR3 reads TGTGCCAGCAGTTTAGGTGTGGGAACCGGGGAGCTGTTTTTT. This chain joins TRBV27 and TRBJ2-2; no clear D. V was clipped by 2 bases and J by 5 bases, with 9 bases between them. The length of the CDR3 is 14 residues. Germline CDR1 reads MNHEY; CDR2 reads SMNVEV (reference sequence).

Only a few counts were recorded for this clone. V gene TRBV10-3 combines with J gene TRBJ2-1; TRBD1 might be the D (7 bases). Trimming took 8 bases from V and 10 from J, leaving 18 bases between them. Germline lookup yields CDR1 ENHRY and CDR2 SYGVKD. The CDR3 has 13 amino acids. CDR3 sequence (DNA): TGTGCCATCCAGGGGGATGGGCGGGACGAGCAGTTCTTC. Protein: CAIQGDGRDEQFF.

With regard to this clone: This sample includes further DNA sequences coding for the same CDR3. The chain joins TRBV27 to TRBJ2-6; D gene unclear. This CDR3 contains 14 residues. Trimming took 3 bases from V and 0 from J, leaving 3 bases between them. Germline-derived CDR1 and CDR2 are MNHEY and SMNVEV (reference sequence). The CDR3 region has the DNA TGTGCCAGCAGTTTCAGCTCTGGGGCCAACGTCCTGACTTTC. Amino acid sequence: CASSFSSGANVLTF. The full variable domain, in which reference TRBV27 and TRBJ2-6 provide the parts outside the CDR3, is EAQVTQNPRYLITVTGKKLTVTCSQNMNHEYMSWYRQDPGLGLRQIYYSMNVEVTDKGDVPEGYKVSRKEKRNFPLILESPSPNQTSLYFCASSFSSGANVLTFGAGSRLTVL.

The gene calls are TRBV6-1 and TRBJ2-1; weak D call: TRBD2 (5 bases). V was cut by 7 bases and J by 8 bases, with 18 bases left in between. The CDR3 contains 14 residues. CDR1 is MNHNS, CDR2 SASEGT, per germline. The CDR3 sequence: CASTGHGEIHEQFF. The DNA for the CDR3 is TGTGCCAGCACGGGTCATGGGGAGATCCATGAGCAGTTCTTC.

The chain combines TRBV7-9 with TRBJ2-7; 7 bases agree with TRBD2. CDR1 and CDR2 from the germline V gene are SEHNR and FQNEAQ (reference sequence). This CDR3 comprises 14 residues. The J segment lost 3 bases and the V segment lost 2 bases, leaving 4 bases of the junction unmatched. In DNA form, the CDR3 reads TGTGCCAGCAGCTTACCAGCGGGAAGCTACGAGCAGTACTTC. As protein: CASSLPAGSYEQYF.

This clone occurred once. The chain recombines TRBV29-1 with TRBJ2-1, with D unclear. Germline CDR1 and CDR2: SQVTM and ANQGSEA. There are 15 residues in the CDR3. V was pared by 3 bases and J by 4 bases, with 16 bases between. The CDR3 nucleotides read TGCAGCGTTGATGGAATCCCTCCCACGTACAATGAGCAGTTCTTC. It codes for CSVDGIPPTYNEQFF.

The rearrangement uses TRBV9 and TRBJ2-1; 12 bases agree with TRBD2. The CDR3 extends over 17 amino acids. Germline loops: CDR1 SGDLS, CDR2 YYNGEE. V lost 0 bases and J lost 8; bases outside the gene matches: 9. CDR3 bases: TGTGCCAGCAGCGTAGCGCCTAGCGGGAGGGCGGGGGATGAGCAGTTCTTC. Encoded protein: CASSVAPSGRAGDEQFF.

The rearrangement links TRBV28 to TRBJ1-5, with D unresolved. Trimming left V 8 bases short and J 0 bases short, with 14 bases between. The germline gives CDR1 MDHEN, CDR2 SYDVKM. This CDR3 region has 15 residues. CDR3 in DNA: TGTGCCAGCGGGTACTCGACTGATAGCAATCAGCCCCAGCATTTT. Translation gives CASGYSTDSNQPQHF.

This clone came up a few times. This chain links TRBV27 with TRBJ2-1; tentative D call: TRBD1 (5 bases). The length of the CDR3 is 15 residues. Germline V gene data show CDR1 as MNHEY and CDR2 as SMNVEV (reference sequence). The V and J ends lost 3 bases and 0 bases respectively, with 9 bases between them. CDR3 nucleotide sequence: TGTGCCAGCAGTTTCAAGGGGAACTCCTACAATGAGCAGTTCTTC. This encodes CASSFKGNSYNEQFF.

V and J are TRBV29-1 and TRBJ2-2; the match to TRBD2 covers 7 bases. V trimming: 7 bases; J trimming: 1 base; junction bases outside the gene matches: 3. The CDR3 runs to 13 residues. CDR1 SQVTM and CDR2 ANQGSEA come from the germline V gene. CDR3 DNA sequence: TGCAGCGGAGTAGCGGGGAACACCGGGGAGCTGTTTTTT. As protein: CSGVAGNTGELFF.

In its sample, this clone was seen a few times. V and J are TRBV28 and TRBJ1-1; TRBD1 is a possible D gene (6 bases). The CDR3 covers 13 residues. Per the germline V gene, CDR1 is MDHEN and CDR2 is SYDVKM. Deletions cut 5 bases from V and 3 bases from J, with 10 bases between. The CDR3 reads CASSIDRYTEAFF. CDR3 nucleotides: TGTGCCAGCAGTATAGACAGGTACACTGAAGCTTTCTTT.

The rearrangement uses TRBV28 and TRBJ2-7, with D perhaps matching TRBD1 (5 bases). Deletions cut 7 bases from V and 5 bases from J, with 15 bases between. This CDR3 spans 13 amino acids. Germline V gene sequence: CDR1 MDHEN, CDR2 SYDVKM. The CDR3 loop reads CASTPRVFNEQYF. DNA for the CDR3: TGTGCCAGCACCCCCAGGGTGTTTAACGAGCAGTACTTC. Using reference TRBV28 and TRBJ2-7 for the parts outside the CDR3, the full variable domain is DVKVTQSSRYLVKRTGEKVFLECVQDMDHENMFWYRQDPGLGLRLIYFSYDVKMKEKGDIPEGYSVSREKKERFSLILESASTNQTSMYLCASTPRVFNEQYFGPGTRLTVT.